This TCR beta chain was captured by sequencing in a study of shared clonotypes between healthy human individuals. Turning to the study itself: Two female and a few male donors aged 18 to 49 were enrolled. A donor's plate count was three for CD4 naive and three for CD4 memory; CD8 naive had two and CD8 memory one. Study-wide findings and caveats: The generation probabilities recorded for non-shared clonotypes fell below those of clonotypes shared by all four donors. For sorted subsets, rarefaction showed incomplete sequencing despite large depth.

Concerning this clone itself: Its antigen is not identified.

This CDR3 contains 13 residues. The V gene's germline CDR1 is SGHNT and CDR2 YYREEE (reference sequence). V was trimmed by 5 bases and J by 5 bases, leaving 12 bases between them. Terminally differentiated effector memory CD45RA+ cells were excluded by CCR7 positive selection of CD45RO-negative cells. Only in-frame clones appear in the TCRdb table, and some are missing; sequencing was by immunoSEQ multiplex PCR. The data hold 600,000 or so clones, with 85% to 95% observed a single time. This TCR was sampled from a woman under 40 in good health. The sample comprised naive CD8+ T cells sorted from blood. This sequence joins TRBV5-4 and TRBJ2-3; weak D call: TRBD2 (6 bases). CDR3 region: CASRGGPGDTQYF. For the CDR3, the DNA is TGTGCCAGCAGAGGAGGGCCCGGAGATACGCAGTATTTT.